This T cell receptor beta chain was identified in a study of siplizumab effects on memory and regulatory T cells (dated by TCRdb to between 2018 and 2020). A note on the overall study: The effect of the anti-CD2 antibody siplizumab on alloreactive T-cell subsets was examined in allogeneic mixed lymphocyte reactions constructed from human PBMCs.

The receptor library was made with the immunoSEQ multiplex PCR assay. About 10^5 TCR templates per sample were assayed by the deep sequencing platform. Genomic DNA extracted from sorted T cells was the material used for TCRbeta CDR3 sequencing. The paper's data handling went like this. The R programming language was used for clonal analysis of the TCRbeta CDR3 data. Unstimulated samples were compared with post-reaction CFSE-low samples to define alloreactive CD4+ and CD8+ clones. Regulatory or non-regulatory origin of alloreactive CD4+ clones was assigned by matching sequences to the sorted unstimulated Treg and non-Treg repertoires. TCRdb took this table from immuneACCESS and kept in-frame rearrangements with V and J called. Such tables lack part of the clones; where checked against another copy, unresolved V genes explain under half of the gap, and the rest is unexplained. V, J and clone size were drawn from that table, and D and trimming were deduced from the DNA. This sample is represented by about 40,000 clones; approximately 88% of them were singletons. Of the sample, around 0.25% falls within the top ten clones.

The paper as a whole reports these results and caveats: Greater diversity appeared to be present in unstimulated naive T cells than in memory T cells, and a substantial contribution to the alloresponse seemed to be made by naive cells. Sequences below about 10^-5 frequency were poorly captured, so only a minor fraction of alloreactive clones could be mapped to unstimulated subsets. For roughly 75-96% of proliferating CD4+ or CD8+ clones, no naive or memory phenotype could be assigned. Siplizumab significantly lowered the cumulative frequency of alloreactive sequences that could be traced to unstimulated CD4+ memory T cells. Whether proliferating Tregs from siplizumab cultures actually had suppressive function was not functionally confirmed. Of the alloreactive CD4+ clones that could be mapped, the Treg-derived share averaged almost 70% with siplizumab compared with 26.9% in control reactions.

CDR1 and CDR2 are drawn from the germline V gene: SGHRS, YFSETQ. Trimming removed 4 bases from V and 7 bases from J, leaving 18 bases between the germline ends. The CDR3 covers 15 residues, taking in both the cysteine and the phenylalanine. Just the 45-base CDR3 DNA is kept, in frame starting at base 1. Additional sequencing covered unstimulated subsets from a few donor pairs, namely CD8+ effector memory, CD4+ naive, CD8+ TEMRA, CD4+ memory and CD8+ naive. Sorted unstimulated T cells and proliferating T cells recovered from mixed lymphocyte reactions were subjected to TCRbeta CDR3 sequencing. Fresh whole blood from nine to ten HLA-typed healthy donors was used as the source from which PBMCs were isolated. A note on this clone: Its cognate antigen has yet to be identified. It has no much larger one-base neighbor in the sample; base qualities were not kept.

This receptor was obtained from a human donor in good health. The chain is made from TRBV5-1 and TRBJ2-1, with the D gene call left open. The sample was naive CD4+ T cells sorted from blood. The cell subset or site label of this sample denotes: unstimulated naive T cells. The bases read TGCGCCAGCAGCCCTAGACCCGGACGAGCGAATGAGCAGTTCTTC. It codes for CASSPRPGRANEQFF.